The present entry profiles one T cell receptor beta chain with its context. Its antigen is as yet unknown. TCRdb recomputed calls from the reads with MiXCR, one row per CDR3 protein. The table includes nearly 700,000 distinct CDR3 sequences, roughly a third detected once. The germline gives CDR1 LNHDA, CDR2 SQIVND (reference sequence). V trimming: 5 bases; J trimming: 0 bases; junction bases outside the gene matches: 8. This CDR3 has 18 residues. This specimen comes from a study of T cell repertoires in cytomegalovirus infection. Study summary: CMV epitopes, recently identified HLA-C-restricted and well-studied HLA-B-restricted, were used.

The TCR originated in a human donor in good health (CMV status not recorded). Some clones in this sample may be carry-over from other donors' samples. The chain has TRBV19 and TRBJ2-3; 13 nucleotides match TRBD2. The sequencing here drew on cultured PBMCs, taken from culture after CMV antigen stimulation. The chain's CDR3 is CASSGGTSGTPSTDTQYF. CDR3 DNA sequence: TGTGCCAGTAGTGGGGGGACTAGCGGGACCCCTAGCACAGATACGCAGTATTTT.